These 2 T cell receptor beta chains were sequenced from one sample in a study of T cells in Graves' hyperthyroidism and ophthalmopathy. The source material, RNA transcripts, was used to amplify TCR beta CDR3 regions. TCR CDR3 underwent first-round RT-PCR with the HTBI primer set. TCRdb recomputed calls from the multiplex PCR reads with MiXCR, one row per CDR3 protein. The data hold around 600,000 distinct CDR3 sequences, with about a sixth observed a single time. The sample was blood. The receptors derive from a woman between 40 and 55 years old with Graves' ophthalmopathy.

This chain connects TRBV29-1 to TRBJ2-4; TRBD1 might be the D (6 bases). CDR1 is SQVTM, CDR2 ANQGSEA, per germline. V was cut by 0 bases and J by 3 bases, with 12 bases left in between. The CDR3 is made up of 15 amino acids. CDR3 residues: CSVEDVGQRKNIQYF. DNA for the CDR3: TGCAGCGTTGAAGATGTCGGACAGCGCAAAAACATTCAGTACTTC.

This clonotype was seen repeatedly, ten times or more. The chain combines TRBV30 with TRBJ1-1; D uncertain. CDR1 GTSNPN and CDR2 SVGIG come from the germline V gene (reference sequence). V lost 4 bases and J lost 2, with 17 bases in between. This CDR3 spans 15 amino acids. Here the CDR3 DNA reads TGTGCCTGGAAGGGTGGGTGGCCGTCAAACACTGAAGCTTTCTTT. This sequence encodes CAWKGGWPSNTEAFF.